Shown below are 28 T cell receptor beta chains from a single sample sequenced in a study of blood T cell repertoires in COVID-19. Profiled with immunoSEQ multiplex PCR; TCRdb holds only in-frame clones, not every one. Of 100,000 to 150,000 clones in the sample, roughly 69% were seen once. Material for sequencing was peripheral blood. These receptors originate from a woman aged 70-85 years with acute or convalescent COVID-19.

V gene TRBV5-1 combines with J gene TRBJ1-2, with 7 bases aligning to TRBD1. The CDR3 has 13 amino acids. Germline-derived CDR1 and CDR2 are SGHRS and YFSETQ. With V trimmed by 4 bases and J by 2 bases, 2 bases remained unmatched. The CDR3 loop is CASSPGQNYGYTF. CDR3 sequence (DNA): TGCGCCAGCAGCCCGGGACAGAACTATGGCTACACCTTC.

The chain recombines TRBV25-1 with TRBJ2-2; the match to TRBD1 covers 8 bases. The ends lost 4 bases at V and 7 bases at J; junction bases unmatched: 2. This CDR3 has 13 amino acids. The germline CDR1 and CDR2 sequences are MGHDK and SYGVNS. CDR3 residues: CASSVQGGGELFF. In DNA form, the CDR3 reads TGTGCCAGCAGTGTACAGGGGGGCGGGGAGCTGTTTTTT. The whole variable domain, remainder taken from reference TRBV25-1 and TRBJ2-2, is EADIYQTPRYLVIGTGKKITLECSQTMGHDKMYWYQQDPGMELHLIHYSYGVNSTEKGDLSSESTVSRIRTEHFPLTLESARPSHTSQYLCASSVQGGGELFFGEGSRLTVL.

The gene calls are TRBV4-1 and TRBJ1-3; D is possibly TRBD1 (5 bases). CDR3 length equals 14 residues. The germline V gene has CDR1 MGHRA and CDR2 YSYEKL. The germline V and J ends were trimmed by 5 bases and 3 bases, with 11 bases remaining between them. CDR3 protein: CASSSGFDGNTIYF. DNA of the CDR3: TGCGCCAGCAGCTCAGGGTTTGATGGAAACACCATATATTTT.

This clone was detected a few times. The V gene is TRBV27, the J gene TRBJ2-2, with 9 bases matching TRBD1. The CDR3 loop spans 16 amino acids. CDR1 is MNHEY, CDR2 SMNVEV, per germline (reference sequence). J lost 7 bases, V lost 5 bases, and 11 bases had no gene match. The CDR3 DNA sequence: TGTGCCAGCAGTCCCGTACAGGGGGCGCGTATCGGGGAGCTGTTTTTT. Translated, it gives CASSPVQGARIGELFF.

This clone came up a few times. CDR3 DNA: TGTGCCAGCAGTTGGGAGTCAAATCAGCCCCAGCATTTT. Translation gives CASSWESNQPQHF. This chain links TRBV28 with TRBJ1-5; D call uncertain. The germline V gene has CDR1 MDHEN and CDR2 SYDVKM. CDR3 length equals 13 residues. With 4 bases removed from V and 4 bases from J, the gap between germline ends came to 8 bases.

The rearrangement joins TRBV5-5 to TRBJ1-1; the D gene is possibly TRBD1 (6 bases). V shed 0 bases and J shed 0 bases, with 9 bases lying between them. This CDR3 is 15 amino acids long. CDR1 and CDR2 (germline): SGHKS, YYEKEE (reference sequence). The CDR3, as DNA: TGTGCCAGCAGCTTGGAAGGACAGATGAACACTGAAGCTTTCTTT. Translation gives CASSLEGQMNTEAFF.

This rearrangement joins TRBV6-5 to TRBJ1-5; D perhaps matches TRBD1 (6 bases). The CDR3 spans 15 residues. Trimming left V 5 bases short and J 2 bases short, with 13 bases between. Germline values: CDR1 MNHEY, CDR2 SVGAGI. CDR3 nucleotides: TGTGCCAGCAGTATACAGGGATCGGGCAATCAGCCCCAGCATTTT. Its protein is CASSIQGSGNQPQHF.

This clone showed up just a few times. This chain uses TRBV9 with TRBJ2-1, with TRBD2 matching 9 bases. This CDR3 has 17 amino acids. Germline trimming cut 3 bases from V and 6 bases from J; bases unmatched to any gene: 13. Germline values: CDR1 SGDLS, CDR2 YYNGEE. CDR3 bases: TGTGCCAGCAGCGCCCAAACAGGACCAGCGGGGGGCAATGAGCAGTTCTTC. It yields the protein CASSAQTGPAGGNEQFF.

The DNA of the CDR3 is TGTGCCAGCAGTCCCATAAGGAGTGCTCAAAGGGGCCGGAATCAGCCCCAGCATTTT. Protein product: CASSPIRSAQRGRNQPQHF. The V gene is TRBV27, the J gene TRBJ1-5; D may be TRBD1 (5 bases). This CDR3 contains 19 residues. In germline, CDR1 is MNHEY, CDR2 SMNVEV (reference sequence). V lost 5 bases and J lost 4, with 27 bases in between.

The J gene is TRBJ1-2, the V gene TRBV14; a weak D match, TRBD1 (5 bases). The V and J ends lost 0 bases and 6 bases respectively, with 14 bases between them. The CDR3 has 15 amino acids. The V gene's germline CDR1 is SGHDN and CDR2 FVKESK. The DNA of the CDR3 is TGTGCCAGCAGCCAAGATCAGCCAGGGAGGGATGGCTACACCTTC. The encoded protein is CASSQDQPGRDGYTF. The entire variable domain, with the rest obtained from reference TRBV14 and TRBJ1-2, is as follows: EAGVTQFPSHSVIEKGQTVTLRCDPISGHDNLYWYRRVMGKEIKFLLHFVKESKQDESGMPNNRFLAERTGGTYSTLKVQPAELEDSGVYFCASSQDQPGRDGYTFGSGTRLTVV.

This clone was seen a few times. This sequence joins TRBV7-9 and TRBJ1-2; tentative D call: TRBD1 (6 bases). The CDR3 extends over 13 amino acids. Germline CDR1 and CDR2: SEHNR and FQNEAQ (reference sequence). The V gene lost 9 bases and the J gene lost 2 bases, with 13 bases spanning the gap. CDR3 DNA sequence: TGTGCCAGTAGGACAGCGGAGAACTATGGCTACACCTTC. It codes for CASRTAENYGYTF.

This clone was detected only a few times. The chain carries TRBV5-3 and TRBJ1-1, with D perhaps TRBD1 (5 bases). TRBV5-3 is identified as an open reading frame with a role that is uncertain. The CDR3 contains 17 residues. The V and J ends lost 4 bases and 3 bases respectively, with 22 bases between them. CDR3: CARSPGGVYYKDTEAFF. The CDR3 DNA is TGTGCCAGAAGCCCCGGGGGGGTTTATTATAAGGACACTGAAGCTTTCTTT.

This chain connects TRBV7-2 to TRBJ2-7; D possibly corresponds to TRBD2 (5 bases). The CDR3 contains 16 residues. The V and J ends lost 4 bases and 1 base respectively, with 17 bases between them. Per germline, CDR1 SGHTA and CDR2 FQGNSA. The CDR3 reads CASSSEGTALSYEQYF. In nucleotides, the CDR3 is TGTGCCAGCAGCTCCGAGGGAACAGCCTTATCCTACGAGCAGTACTTC.

The gene calls are TRBV27 and TRBJ1-2, with TRBD1 matching over 7 bases. CDR1 is MNHEY and CDR2 is SMNVEV in the germline V gene (reference sequence). CDR3 length equals 14 residues. With 5 bases clipped from V and 4 bases from J, the junction kept 7 bases outside the gene matches. The CDR3, as DNA: TGTGCCAGCAGTAAGACAGGGTCGCCCTATGGCTACACCTTC. Its protein product is CASSKTGSPYGYTF.

This clone showed up just once. The rearrangement joins TRBV10-3 to TRBJ2-6, with D possibly being TRBD1 (6 bases). The CDR3 runs 16 residues. Germline assignment: CDR1 ENHRY and CDR2 SYGVKD. Trimming shortened V by 2 bases and J by 3 bases, and 11 bases separated the two germline ends. The CDR3 DNA follows: TGTGCCATCAGTGAGGGACAGAGCTTTGGGGCCAACGTCCTGACTTTC. Its translation is CAISEGQSFGANVLTF.

The chain joins TRBV7-9 to TRBJ2-1; D is unclear. Trimming took 4 bases from V and 5 from J, leaving 9 bases between them. The CDR3 runs to 13 residues. Germline CDR1 is SEHNR and CDR2 is FQNEAQ (reference sequence). DNA for the CDR3: TGTGCCAGCAGCTATGCGGTGAACAATGAGCAGTTCTTC. Its translation is CASSYAVNNEQFF.

This clone was recorded at least ten times. J is TRBJ1-2 and V is TRBV5-5; 8 bases agree with TRBD1. This CDR3 spans 16 amino acids. V dropped 3 bases and J dropped 5; count of bases not matched to a gene: 12. Germline CDR1 reads SGHKS; CDR2 reads YYEKEE (reference sequence). The CDR3 loop is CASSSRLRTGTYGYTF. The CDR3 coding sequence is TGTGCCAGCAGCTCCCGGTTAAGGACAGGGACTTATGGCTACACCTTC.

This clone came up once. The chain links TRBV15 to TRBJ1-4; no reliable D call. The CDR3 contains 14 residues. Trimming removed 4 bases from V and 4 bases from J, with 10 bases in between. From germline, CDR1 is LNHNV and CDR2 YYDKDF (reference sequence). The CDR3 is CATSTYGGNEKLFF. The CDR3 nucleotides read TGTGCCACCAGCACTTACGGTGGTAATGAAAAACTGTTTTTT.

This chain uses TRBV7-8 with TRBJ1-5; perhaps TRBD1 as D (5 bases). The germline V gene encodes CDR1 SGHVS and CDR2 FQNEAQ. The CDR3 extends over 19 amino acids. Trimming took off 1 base at V and 0 bases at J, with 19 bases between the two ends. The CDR3 DNA reads as TGTGCCAGCAGCTTAGTATCTGGACGACAGCAAAATAGCAATCAGCCCCAGCATTTT. It translates to CASSLVSGRQQNSNQPQHF.

The CDR3 coding sequence is TGTGCCAGCAGTGATCGACTAGCTGGGGAGACCCAGTACTTC. Translated, it gives CASSDRLAGETQYF. The chain is built from TRBV2 and TRBJ2-5; 7 nucleotides line up with TRBD2. V lost 3 bases and J lost 5; bases outside the gene matches: 6. Germline V gene lookup returns CDR1 SNHLY and CDR2 FYNNEI. This CDR3 region has 14 residues.

The genes are TRBV10-3 and TRBJ1-2; 9 nucleotides line up with TRBD1. CDR1 is ENHRY and CDR2 is SYGVKD in the germline V gene. The V gene end was trimmed by 2 bases and the J gene end by 0 bases; junction bases not matched to a gene: 1. CDR3 length equals 15 residues. CDR3 amino acids: CAISEGQGPNYGYTF. CDR3 in DNA: TGTGCCATCAGTGAGGGACAGGGGCCTAACTATGGCTACACCTTC.

This clone occurred once. The genes are TRBV19 and TRBJ1-5; D is unclear. V gave up 5 bases and J gave up 4 bases, with 12 bases separating them. CDR3 length: 14 residues. Germline loops: CDR1 LNHDA, CDR2 SQIVND (reference sequence). CDR3 in DNA: TGTGCCAGTAGTCTGGCGAGGGTAAATCAGCCCCAGCATTTT. Protein: CASSLARVNQPQHF.

This clone was seen more than once but under ten times. This chain connects TRBV28 to TRBJ2-5; 7 bases fit TRBD2. The length of the CDR3 is 17 residues. V shed 4 bases, J shed 0 bases, and the junction held 11 bases outside the gene matches. CDR1 is MDHEN and CDR2 is SYDVKM in the germline V gene. CDR3 region: CASSSLFGGRDQETQYF. DNA for the CDR3: TGTGCCAGCAGTTCTCTCTTTGGCGGGAGAGACCAAGAGACCCAGTACTTC.

This sequence joins TRBV4-1 and TRBJ2-7; 9 bases are a match to TRBD2. Germline values: CDR1 MGHRA, CDR2 YSYEKL. CDR3 length: 17 amino acids. The V and J ends lost 4 bases and 4 bases, in that order; junction bases with no gene match: 14. CDR3 loop: CASSRMGASGKGYEQYF. The CDR3 nucleotides are TGCGCCAGCAGCCGAATGGGCGCTAGCGGGAAAGGATACGAGCAGTACTTC.

V is TRBV4-3 and J is TRBJ1-2, with TRBD1 matching 10 bases. Losses at the gene ends were 4 bases for V and 6 bases for J; bases not matched to a gene: 8. The CDR3 loop spans 15 amino acids. CDR1 and CDR2 (germline): LGHNA, YSLEER. The CDR3: CASSRKGQGDNGYTF. DNA for the CDR3: TGCGCCAGCAGCCGAAAAGGACAGGGGGATAATGGCTACACCTTC.

This clone was counted between two and nine times. This chain joins TRBV23-1 and TRBJ2-4; D is possibly TRBD1 (6 bases). TRBV23-1 is given ORF status, its function remaining uncertain. The CDR3 has 16 amino acids. Trimming pared 0 bases from V and 4 bases from J, leaving 13 bases between. CDR3 bases: TGCGCCAGCAGTCAATCTAAGAGTCAGGGGAAAAACATTCAGTACTTC. Translating it yields CASSQSKSQGKNIQYF.

This clone appeared a few times. J is TRBJ2-2 and V is TRBV7-2; 9 bases align to TRBD2. The germline gives CDR1 SGHTA, CDR2 FQGNSA. The trim removed 4 bases at V and 1 base at J, leaving 4 bases unmatched. The CDR3 is 16 amino acids. DNA of the CDR3: TGTGCCAGCAGCTCTAGAGCGGGGGGGAACACCGGGGAGCTGTTTTTT. Its translation is CASSSRAGGNTGELFF.

The chain is built from TRBV7-2 and TRBJ2-6; D is ambiguous. The length of the CDR3 is 16 residues. With 0 bases removed from V and 1 base from J, the gap between germline ends came to 7 bases. Germline CDR1 reads SGHTA; CDR2 reads FQGNSA. The CDR3 loop is CASSLAGLSGANVLTF. The CDR3 nucleotides read TGTGCCAGCAGCTTAGCCGGGTTGTCTGGGGCCAACGTCCTGACTTTC.